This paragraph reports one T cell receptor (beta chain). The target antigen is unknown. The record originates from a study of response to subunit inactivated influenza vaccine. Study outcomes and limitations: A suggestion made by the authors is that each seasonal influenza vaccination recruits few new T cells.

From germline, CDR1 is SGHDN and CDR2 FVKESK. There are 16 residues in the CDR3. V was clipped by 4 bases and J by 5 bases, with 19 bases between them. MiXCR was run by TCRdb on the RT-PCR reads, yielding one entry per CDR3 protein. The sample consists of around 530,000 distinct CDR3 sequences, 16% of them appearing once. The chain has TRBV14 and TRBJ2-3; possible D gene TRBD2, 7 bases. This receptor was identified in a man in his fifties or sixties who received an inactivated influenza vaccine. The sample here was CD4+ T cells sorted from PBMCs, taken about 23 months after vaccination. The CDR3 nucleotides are TGTGCCAGCAGCCCCCCCGCCCGGGGGGCAGAAGATACGCAGTATTTT. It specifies CASSPPARGAEDTQYF.